This TCR beta chain was retrieved from a study of blood T cell repertoires in COVID-19. For the study at large: Both acute and convalescent COVID-19 samples were obtained from the United States, Italy and Spain. PBMCs, B-cell-depleted T cells, or T cells provided the cDNA or gDNA that made up the material.

Original data processing: Amplification of reference gene primers was used by the study to estimate nucleated cell counts. Clones were sequenced by immunoSEQ multiplex PCR, and TCRdb holds only the in-frame ones, with some missing. Clone size and the V and J calls come from that table; the DNA yielded D and trimming. The repertoire holds about 65,000 clones, with under 95% as singletons. CDR3 size: 13 residues. V was pared by 5 bases and J by 5 bases, with 5 bases of the junction left unmatched. Looked up from germline, CDR1 is MRHNA and CDR2 is SNTAGT. This clonotype was obtained from a man aged 55 to 70 with acute or convalescent COVID-19. V and J are TRBV6-4 and TRBJ2-5; the match to TRBD1 covers 7 bases. Sequences were obtained from peripheral blood. DNA of the CDR3: TGTGCCAGCAGTAGGAACAGGGGTGAGACCCAGTACTTC. This encodes CASSRNRGETQYF.